This T cell receptor (beta chain) stems from a study of blood T cells in healthy people across ages. Whole-study results and caveats: Naive T cell percentage showed a strong correlation with TCR beta diversity.

With a J-beta primer mix and a sample-barcoded 5' primer, a second PCR ran roughly 6 to 11 cycles. TCRdb processed the 5' RACE reads anew with MiXCR; each CDR3 protein has one entry. This sample has around 690,000 distinct CDR3 sequences; 58% occur once, and the top ten carry 30% to 40%. The CDR3 runs to 15 residues. V lost 8 bases and J lost 1, with 17 bases in between. This clonotype has only a few counts. Its antigen is not identified. Per sample, a minimum of 7 million PBMCs were isolated. Total RNA amounts of at least 6 micrograms were extracted per sample. This sequence originates from a man in his sixties in good health. What was sequenced was blood. V usage is TRBV12-3 or TRBV12-4 and J usage is TRBJ1-1; possibly TRBD1 for D (6 bases). In nucleotides, the CDR3 is TGTGCCAGCCTTATTCCGGCGGGGGCGAACACTGAAGCTTTCTTT. Its protein product is CASLIPAGANTEAFF.